These 10 T cell receptor beta chains originate from one sample sequenced in a study of response to subunit inactivated influenza vaccine. TCRdb fed the RT-PCR reads into MiXCR, producing one record per CDR3 protein. The sample yields around 580,000 distinct CDR3 sequences, 10% to 15% seen once. This specimen consisted of PBMCs from blood, obtained on the day of vaccination. The receptors were gathered from a man over 45 who received an inactivated influenza vaccine.

This clonotype was counted only a few times. At one boundary the junction diverges from the germline segment, which might be a read error. The V call is TRBV27, the J call TRBJ2-3, with 12 bases identical to TRBD2. Germline V gene sequence: CDR1 MNHEY, CDR2 SMNVEV (reference sequence). The CDR3 extends over 16 amino acids. The CDR3 coding sequence is TGTGCCAGCAGTGTACTACTAGCGGGGGGCACGGATACGCAGTATTTT. It yields the protein CASSVLLAGGTDTQYF.

J is TRBJ2-4 and V is TRBV5-6; TRBD1 aligns across 8 bases. The germline CDR1 and CDR2 sequences are SGHDT and YYEEEE. V trimming: 5 bases; J trimming: 8 bases; junction bases outside the gene matches: 3. This CDR3 comprises 12 residues. The DNA of the CDR3 is TGTGCCAGCAGATTACAGGGGGACATTCAGTACTTC. This codes for CASRLQGDIQYF.

This clonotype was found a few times. The genes are TRBV7-2 and TRBJ2-7; 11 bases match TRBD2. V lost 5 bases and J lost 6; bases outside the gene matches: 9. CDR3 size: 15 residues. Germline V gene data show CDR1 as SGHTA and CDR2 as FQGNSA. Here the CDR3 DNA reads TGTGCCAGCAGCCCAAATAGCGGGAGGGCCAGCGAGCAGTACTTC. Amino acids: CASSPNSGRASEQYF.

The chain combines TRBV7-9 with TRBJ2-3; D is possibly TRBD2 (5 bases). The V gene lost 3 bases and the J gene lost 1 base, with 14 bases spanning the gap. Germline V gene data show CDR1 as SEHNR and CDR2 as FQNEAQ (reference sequence). The CDR3 runs to 16 residues. The CDR3 coding sequence is TGTGCCAGCAGCTTCGGTGGTGGCGGGCGCACAGATACGCAGTATTTT. This sequence encodes CASSFGGGGRTDTQYF.

The genes are TRBV20-1 and TRBJ2-7; D is possibly TRBD1 (6 bases). The CDR3 totals 15 residues. CDR1 and CDR2 from the germline V gene are DFQATT and SNEGSKA (reference sequence). V lost 0 bases to trimming and J lost 3 bases, with 15 bases between them. As DNA, the CDR3 is TGCAGTGCTAGAGATAATTACAGGGATCTCTACGAGCAGTACTTC. It codes for CSARDNYRDLYEQYF.

This clonotype has just a few counts. This chain uses TRBV5-6 with TRBJ2-3; 8 nucleotides agree with TRBD1. Germline V CDR1 and CDR2: SGHDT, YYEEEE. With 0 bases clipped from V and 4 bases from J, the junction kept 7 bases outside the gene matches. This CDR3 has 16 residues. The CDR3 bases are TGTGCCAGCAGCTTGGCCCCAGGGGGCATATCAGATACGCAGTATTTT. The encoded protein is CASSLAPGGISDTQYF. Together with reference TRBV5-6 and TRBJ2-3, the CDR3 gives the full variable domain: DAGVTQSPTHLIKTRGQQVTLRCSPKSGHDTVSWYQQALGQGPQFIFQYYEEEERQRGNFPDRFSGHQFPNYSSELNVNALLLGDSALYLCASSLAPGGISDTQYFGPGTRLTVL.

This clonotype was counted between two and nine times. The chain employs TRBV11-1 and TRBJ2-7, with D possibly being TRBD1 or TRBD2 (6 bases each). The CDR3 runs 13 residues. V was trimmed by 7 bases and J by 5 bases, leaving 15 bases between them. Germline V CDR1 and CDR2: SGHAT, FQDESV (reference sequence). The CDR3 nucleotides read TGTGCCAGCACCCGTAAGGAGGGGGACGAGCAGTACTTC. Protein: CASTRKEGDEQYF.

The V gene is TRBV20-1, the J gene TRBJ2-7; maybe TRBD1 (5 bases). This CDR3 is 14 amino acids long. V lost 2 bases and J lost 2, with 13 bases in between. The germline gives CDR1 DFQATT, CDR2 SNEGSKA (reference sequence). The CDR3: CSARLAGPAYEQYF. The CDR3 bases are TGCAGTGCTAGATTAGCAGGGCCGGCCTACGAGCAGTACTTC.

This chain links TRBV20-1 with TRBJ2-3; TRBD2 aligns across 14 bases. The CDR3 extends over 16 amino acids. J gave up 4 bases and V 4 bases, and 7 bases lay outside the gene matches. In germline, CDR1 is DFQATT, CDR2 SNEGSKA (reference sequence). The DNA of the CDR3 is TGCAGTGCTATTCAACTGGGACTAGCGGGGGCAGATACGCAGTATTTT. Translating it yields CSAIQLGLAGADTQYF.

The chain employs TRBV6-5 and TRBJ2-1; 7 nucleotides line up with TRBD2. In germline, CDR1 is MNHEY, CDR2 SVGAGI. The V segment lost 3 bases and the J segment 8 bases; nucleotides outside the gene matches: 7. This CDR3 is built from 14 residues. The CDR3 here is CASSYSGGGYEQFF. In DNA, the CDR3 is TGTGCCAGCAGTTATAGTGGGGGGGGTTATGAGCAGTTCTTC.